This T cell receptor beta chain was retrieved from a study of T cell responses to AZD1222 COVID-19 vaccine. The table came from immunoSEQ multiplex PCR; TCRdb's copy has only in-frame clones and leaves some out. The sample has about 130,000 clones; 75% to 90% are singletons. Germline V gene sequence: CDR1 MDHEN, CDR2 SYDVKM. V dropped 10 bases and J dropped 6; count of bases not matched to a gene: 12. This CDR3 has 14 amino acids. The receptor was isolated from an adult who received the AZD1222 COVID-19 vaccine. Sequenced material: peripheral blood, taken 28 days after the second AZD1222 dose. The chain is built from TRBV28 and TRBJ1-2, with 9 nucleotides matching TRBD1. The CDR3 reads CAIRTSGTGHGYTF. In DNA form, the CDR3 reads TGTGCCATCCGAACGTCCGGGACAGGGCATGGCTACACCTTC.